This TCR beta chain comes out of a study of blood T cell repertoires in COVID-19. About the study: T cells, B-cell-depleted T cells, or PBMCs provided the cDNA or gDNA that served as material.

CDR3 size: 15 residues. CDR1 and CDR2 from the germline V gene are ENHRY and SYGVKD. Trimming removed 6 bases at V and 4 bases at J, with 16 bases between. Original data processing: From reference gene primer amplification, estimates of nucleated cell counts were derived. The data were produced by immunoSEQ multiplex PCR, yet TCRdb's version contains in-frame clones alone and is incomplete. V and J calls and clone size follow that table, whereas D and trimming were derived from the DNA. The top ten clones hold roughly 8.7% of a sample with around 250,000 clones, about 83% of them seen once. The TCR originated in a man in his forties or fifties with active or convalescent COVID-19. Sequences were obtained from peripheral blood. The rearrangement joins TRBV10-3 to TRBJ2-1; D may be TRBD2 (7 bases). CDR3 loop: CAISKGGDSYNEQFF. In DNA form, the CDR3 reads TGTGCCATCAGCAAAGGGGGGGATTCGTACAATGAGCAGTTCTTC.